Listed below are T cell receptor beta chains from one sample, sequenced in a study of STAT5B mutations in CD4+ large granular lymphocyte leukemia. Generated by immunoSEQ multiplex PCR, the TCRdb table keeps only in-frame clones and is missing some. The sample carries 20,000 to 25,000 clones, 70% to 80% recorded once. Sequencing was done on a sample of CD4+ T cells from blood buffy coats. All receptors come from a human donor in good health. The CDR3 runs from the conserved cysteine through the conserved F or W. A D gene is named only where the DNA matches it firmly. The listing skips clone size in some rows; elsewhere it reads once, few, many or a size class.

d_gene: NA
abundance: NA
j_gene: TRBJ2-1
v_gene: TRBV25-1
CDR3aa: CASMGRTYNEQFF
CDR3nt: TGTGCCAGCATGGGGCGAACCTACAATGAGCAGTTCTTC

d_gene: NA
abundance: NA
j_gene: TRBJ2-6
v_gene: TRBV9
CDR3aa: CASSGTTPGANVLTF
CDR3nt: TGTGCCAGCAGCGGGACTACCCCTGGGGCCAACGTCCTGACTTTC

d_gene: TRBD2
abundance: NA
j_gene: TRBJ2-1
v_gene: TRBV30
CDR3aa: CAWSNSGDEQFF
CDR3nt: TGTGCCTGGAGCAATAGCGGGGATGAGCAGTTCTTC

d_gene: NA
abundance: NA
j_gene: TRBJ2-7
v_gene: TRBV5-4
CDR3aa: CASSADREGSYEQYF
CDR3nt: TGTGCCAGCAGCGCAGACAGGGAGGGTTCCTACGAGCAGTACTTC

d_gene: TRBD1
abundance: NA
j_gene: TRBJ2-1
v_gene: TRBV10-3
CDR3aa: CAIREDRGGFLYNEQFF
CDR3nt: TGTGCCATCAGAGAAGACAGGGGTGGTTTTCTCTACAATGAGCAGTTCTTC

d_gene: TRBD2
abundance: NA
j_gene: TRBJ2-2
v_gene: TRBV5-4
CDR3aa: CASSLERVGLAVNTGELFF
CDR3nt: TGTGCCAGCAGCTTGGAAAGAGTGGGCCTAGCGGTAAACACCGGGGAGCTGTTTTTT

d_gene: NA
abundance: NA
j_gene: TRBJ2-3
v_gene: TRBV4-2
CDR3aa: CASSQGSGDGDTQYF
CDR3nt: TGTGCCAGCAGCCAAGGTTCGGGAGATGGAGATACGCAGTATTTT

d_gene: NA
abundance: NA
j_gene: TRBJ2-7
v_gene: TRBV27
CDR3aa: CASSLSGLLPYEQYF
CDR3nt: TGTGCCAGCAGTTTATCGGGGCTCTTACCCTACGAGCAGTACTTC

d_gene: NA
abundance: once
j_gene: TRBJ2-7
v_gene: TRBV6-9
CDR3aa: CASSSEGGPPRAYEQYF
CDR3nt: TGTGCCAGCAGTTCCGAGGGGGGACCTCCTCGGGCCTACGAGCAGTACTTC

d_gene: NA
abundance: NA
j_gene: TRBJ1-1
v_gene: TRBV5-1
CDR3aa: CASSLTGNTEAFF
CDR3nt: TGCGCCAGTAGCTTGACCGGGAACACTGAAGCTTTCTTT

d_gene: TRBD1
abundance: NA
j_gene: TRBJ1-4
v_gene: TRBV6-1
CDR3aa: CASRRDRENEKLFF
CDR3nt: TGTGCCAGCAGGAGGGACAGAGAGAATGAAAAACTGTTTTTT

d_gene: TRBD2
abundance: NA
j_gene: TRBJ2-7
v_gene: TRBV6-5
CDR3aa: CAIRRTGLTYEQYF
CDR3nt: TGTGCCATCCGGCGTACGGGACTAACCTACGAGCAGTACTTC

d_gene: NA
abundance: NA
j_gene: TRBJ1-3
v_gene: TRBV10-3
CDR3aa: CAISGRPGGSGNTIYF
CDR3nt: TGTGCCATCAGTGGGAGACCGGGGGGGTCTGGGAACACCATATATTTT

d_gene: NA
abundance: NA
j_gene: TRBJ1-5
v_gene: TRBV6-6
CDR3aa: CASSYYRDNQPQHF
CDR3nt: TGTGCCAGCAGTTACTACCGGGACAATCAGCCCCAGCATTTT

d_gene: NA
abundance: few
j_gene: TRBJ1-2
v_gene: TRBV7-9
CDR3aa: CASSLARQGDYGYTF
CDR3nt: TGTGCCAGCAGCTTAGCGCGCCAGGGCGACTATGGCTACACCTTC

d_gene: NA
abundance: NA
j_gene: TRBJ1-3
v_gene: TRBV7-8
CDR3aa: CASSLAPTGAGNTIYF
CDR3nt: TGTGCCAGCAGCTTAGCCCCGACAGGTGCTGGAAACACCATATATTTT

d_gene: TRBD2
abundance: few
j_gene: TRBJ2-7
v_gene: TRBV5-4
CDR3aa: CASSLASSGRSYEQYF
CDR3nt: TGTGCCAGCAGCTTGGCCTCTAGCGGGAGATCCTACGAGCAGTACTTC

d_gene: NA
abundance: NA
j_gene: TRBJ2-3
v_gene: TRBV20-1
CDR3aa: CSVLIANTQYF
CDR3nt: TGCAGTGTGCTGATTGCTAATACGCAGTATTTT

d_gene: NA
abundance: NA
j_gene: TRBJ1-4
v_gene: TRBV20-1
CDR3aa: CSARQDEKLFF
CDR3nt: TGCAGTGCTCGACAGGATGAAAAACTGTTTTTT

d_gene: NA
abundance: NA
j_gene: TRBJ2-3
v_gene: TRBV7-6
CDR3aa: CASRLTRGGTDTQYF
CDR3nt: TGTGCCAGCAGGCTAACGAGAGGCGGCACAGATACGCAGTATTTT

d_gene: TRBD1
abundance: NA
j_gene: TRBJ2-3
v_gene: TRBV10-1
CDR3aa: CASSVGTGVGDTQYF
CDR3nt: TGCGCCAGCAGTGTTGGGACAGGGGTTGGAGATACGCAGTATTTT

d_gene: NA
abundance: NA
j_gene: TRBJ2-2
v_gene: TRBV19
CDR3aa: CASSIWLGMVGELFF
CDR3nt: TGTGCCAGTAGTATATGGCTGGGAATGGTCGGGGAGCTGTTTTTT

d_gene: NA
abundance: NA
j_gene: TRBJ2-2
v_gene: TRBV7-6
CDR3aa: CASSARIFNTGELFF
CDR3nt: TGTGCCAGCAGTGCACGAATATTTAACACCGGGGAGCTGTTTTTT

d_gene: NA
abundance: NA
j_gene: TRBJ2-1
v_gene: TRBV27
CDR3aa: CASSPPRLVRSYNEQFF
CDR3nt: TGTGCCAGCAGTCCGCCTAGACTAGTGAGGTCCTACAATGAGCAGTTCTTC

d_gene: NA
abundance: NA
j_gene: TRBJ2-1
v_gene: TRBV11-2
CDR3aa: CASSFMGGGYNEQFF
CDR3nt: TGTGCCAGCAGCTTCATGGGAGGGGGATACAATGAGCAGTTCTTC

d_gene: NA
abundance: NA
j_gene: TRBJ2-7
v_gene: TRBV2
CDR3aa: CASSGVSYEQYF
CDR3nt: TGTGCCAGCAGTGGGGTAAGCTACGAGCAGTACTTC

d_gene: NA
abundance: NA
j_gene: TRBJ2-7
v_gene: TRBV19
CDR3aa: CASSMKDSYSYEQYF
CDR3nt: TGTGCCAGTAGTATGAAGGACTCATACTCCTACGAGCAGTACTTC

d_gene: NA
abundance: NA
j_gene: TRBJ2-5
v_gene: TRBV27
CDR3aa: CASSWTVQETQYF
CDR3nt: TGTGCCAGCAGTTGGACAGTACAAGAGACCCAGTACTTC

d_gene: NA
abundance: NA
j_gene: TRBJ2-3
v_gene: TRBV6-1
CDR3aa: CASSDGSLNTDTQYF
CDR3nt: TGTGCCAGCAGTGACGGCAGCCTTAACACAGATACGCAGTATTTT

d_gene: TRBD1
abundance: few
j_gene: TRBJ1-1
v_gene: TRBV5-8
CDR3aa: CASSLATGGDTEAFF
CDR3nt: TGTGCCAGCAGCTTGGCCACAGGGGGGGACACTGAAGCTTTCTTT

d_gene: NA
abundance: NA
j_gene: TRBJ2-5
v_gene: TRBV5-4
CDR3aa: CASSQGEAGQETQYF
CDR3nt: TGTGCCAGCAGCCAGGGGGAGGCGGGACAAGAGACCCAGTACTTC

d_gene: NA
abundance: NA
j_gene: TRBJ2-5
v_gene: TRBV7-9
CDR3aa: CASSPSSPETQYF
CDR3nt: TGTGCCAGCAGCCCTAGTTCCCCAGAGACCCAGTACTTC

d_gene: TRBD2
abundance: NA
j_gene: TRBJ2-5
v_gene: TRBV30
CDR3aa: CAWTRGTSGQETQYF
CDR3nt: TGTGCCTGGACCCGAGGGACTAGCGGACAAGAGACCCAGTACTTC

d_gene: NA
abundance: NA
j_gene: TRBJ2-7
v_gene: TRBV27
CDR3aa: CASSPRRRAYEQYF
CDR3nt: TGTGCCAGCAGCCCGCGTAGGAGGGCCTACGAGCAGTACTTC

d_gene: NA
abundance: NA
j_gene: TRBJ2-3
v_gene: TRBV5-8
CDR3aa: CASSGGQSVGTDTQYF
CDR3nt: TGTGCCAGCAGCGGTGGACAGAGCGTGGGCACAGATACGCAGTATTTT

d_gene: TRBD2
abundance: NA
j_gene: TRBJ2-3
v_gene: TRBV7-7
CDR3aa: CASSLGTPGGGTDTQYF
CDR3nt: TGTGCCAGCAGCTTAGGGACCCCGGGGGGTGGCACAGATACGCAGTATTTT

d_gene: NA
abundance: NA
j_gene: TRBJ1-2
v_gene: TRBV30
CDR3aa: CAWSVRGRGYTF
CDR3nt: TGTGCCTGGAGTGTTCGGGGGCGAGGCTACACCTTC

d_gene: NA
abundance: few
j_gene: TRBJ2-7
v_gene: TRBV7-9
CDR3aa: CASSSSGGSYEQYF
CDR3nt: TGTGCCAGCAGCTCTTCAGGTGGCTCCTACGAGCAGTACTTC

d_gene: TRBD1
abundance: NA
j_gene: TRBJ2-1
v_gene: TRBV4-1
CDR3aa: CASSQEDRDNNEQFF
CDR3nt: TGCGCCAGCAGCCAAGAGGACAGGGACAACAATGAGCAGTTCTTC

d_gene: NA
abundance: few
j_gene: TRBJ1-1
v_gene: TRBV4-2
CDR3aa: CASSQELRENTEAFF
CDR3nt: TGTGCCAGCAGCCAAGAGCTCCGAGAGAACACTGAAGCTTTCTTT

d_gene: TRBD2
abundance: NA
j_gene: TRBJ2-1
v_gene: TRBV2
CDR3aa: CASSETSGRYNEQFF
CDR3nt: TGTGCCAGCAGTGAGACTAGCGGACGCTACAATGAGCAGTTCTTC

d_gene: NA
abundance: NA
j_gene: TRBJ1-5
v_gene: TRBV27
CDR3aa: CASSLVPNQPQHF
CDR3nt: TGTGCCAGCAGTTTAGTACCCAATCAGCCCCAGCATTTT

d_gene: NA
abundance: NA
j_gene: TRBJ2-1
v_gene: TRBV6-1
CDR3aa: CASSEGWGGVGQFF
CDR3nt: TGTGCCAGCAGTGAAGGTTGGGGTGGGGTCGGGCAGTTCTTC

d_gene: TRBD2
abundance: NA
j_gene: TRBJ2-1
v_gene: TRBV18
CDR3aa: CASSRPGTRSEQFF
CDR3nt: TGTGCCAGCTCACGGCCCGGGACTAGAAGTGAGCAGTTCTTC

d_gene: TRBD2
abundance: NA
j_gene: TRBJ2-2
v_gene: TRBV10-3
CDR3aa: CAMTPNSGRPNTGELFF
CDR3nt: TGTGCCATGACGCCAAATAGCGGGAGGCCGAACACCGGGGAGCTGTTTTTT

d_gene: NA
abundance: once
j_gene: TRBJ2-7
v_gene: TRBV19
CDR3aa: CASSSAPDGLWEQYF
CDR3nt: TGTGCCAGTAGTTCAGCCCCGGACGGGCTGTGGGAGCAGTACTTC

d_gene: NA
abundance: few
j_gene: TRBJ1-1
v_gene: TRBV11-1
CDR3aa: CASSTTDREAFF
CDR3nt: TGTGCCAGCAGCACCACCGACAGGGAAGCTTTCTTT

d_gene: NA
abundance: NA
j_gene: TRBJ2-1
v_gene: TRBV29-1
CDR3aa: CSVESLRLGEQFF
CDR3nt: TGCAGCGTTGAATCACTCAGGCTAGGTGAGCAGTTCTTC

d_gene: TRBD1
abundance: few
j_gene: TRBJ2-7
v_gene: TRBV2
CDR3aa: CASSLRTGHEQYF
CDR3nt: TGTGCCAGCAGTCTAAGGACAGGGCACGAGCAGTACTTC

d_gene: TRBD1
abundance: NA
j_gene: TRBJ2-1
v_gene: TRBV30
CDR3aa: CAWSAGSGTGFGEQFF
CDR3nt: TGTGCCTGGAGCGCCGGATCCGGGACAGGGTTCGGCGAGCAGTTCTTC

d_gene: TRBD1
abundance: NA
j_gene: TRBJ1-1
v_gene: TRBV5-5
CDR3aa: CASSLAPTGTEAFF
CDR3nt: TGTGCCAGCAGCTTGGCCCCGACAGGGACTGAAGCTTTCTTT

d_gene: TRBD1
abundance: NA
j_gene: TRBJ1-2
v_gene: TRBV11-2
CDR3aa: CASSPQGRGRINGYTF
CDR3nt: TGTGCCAGCAGCCCCCAGGGAAGGGGGCGAATTAATGGCTACACCTTC

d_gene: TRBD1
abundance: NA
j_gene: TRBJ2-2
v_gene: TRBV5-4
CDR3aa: CASRPGTESTGELFF
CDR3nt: TGTGCCAGCAGGCCCGGGACAGAATCCACCGGGGAGCTGTTTTTT

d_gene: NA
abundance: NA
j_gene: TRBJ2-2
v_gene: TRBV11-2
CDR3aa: CASSSPRVVNTGELFF
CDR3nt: TGTGCCAGCAGTTCCCCCCGGGTAGTTAACACCGGGGAGCTGTTTTTT

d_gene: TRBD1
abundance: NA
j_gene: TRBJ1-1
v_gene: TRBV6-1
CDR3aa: CASTGASMNTEAFF
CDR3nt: TGTGCCAGTACAGGGGCCTCCATGAACACTGAAGCTTTCTTT

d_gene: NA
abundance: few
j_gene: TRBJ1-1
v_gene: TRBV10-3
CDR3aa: CAISSHQSTEAFF
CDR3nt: TGTGCCATTTCGTCCCACCAGAGCACTGAAGCTTTCTTT

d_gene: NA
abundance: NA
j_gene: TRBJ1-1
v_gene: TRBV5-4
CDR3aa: CASSLTGRNTEAFF
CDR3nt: TGTGCCAGCAGCTTGACAGGGAGGAACACTGAAGCTTTCTTT

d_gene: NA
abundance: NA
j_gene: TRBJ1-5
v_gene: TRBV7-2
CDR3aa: CASSLFGDQPQHF
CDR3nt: TGTGCCAGCAGCCTTTTTGGGGATCAGCCCCAGCATTTT

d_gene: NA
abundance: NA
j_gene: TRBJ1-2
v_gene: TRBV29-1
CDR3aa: CSVEIQDYGYTF
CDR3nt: TGCAGCGTTGAAATCCAAGACTATGGCTACACCTTC

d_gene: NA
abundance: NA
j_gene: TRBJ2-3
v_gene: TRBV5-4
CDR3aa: CASSPGTFGGTDTQYF
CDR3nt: TGTGCCAGCAGCCCCGGGACCTTTGGAGGCACAGATACGCAGTATTTT